Presented here are 4 T cell receptor beta chains from one specimen sequenced in a study of Graves' ophthalmopathy and Graves' hyperthyroidism. RNA transcripts provided the template for amplifying TCR beta CDR3 regions. The first round was an RT-PCR with HTBI primers, and the second round was a multiplex PCR. TCRdb analysed the multiplex PCR reads with MiXCR anew, one entry per CDR3 protein. The sample has 1 million to 1.3 million distinct CDR3 sequences; about 40% are singletons. Sequenced input: peripheral blood or thyroid tissue (not recorded which). Receptor source: an adult man with Graves' hyperthyroidism.

This clonotype occurred a few times. This chain links TRBV9 with TRBJ2-7; no reliable D call. The CDR3 contains 11 residues. Germline V lookup: CDR1 SGDLS, CDR2 YYNGEE. The V gene lost 7 bases and the J gene lost 5 bases, with 10 bases spanning the gap. The CDR3 reads CASSELDEQYF. In DNA form, the CDR3 reads TGTGCCAGCTCAGAGCTTGACGAGCAGTACTTC.

This clonotype was seen repeatedly, ten times or more. V is TRBV5-1 and J is TRBJ2-5; D perhaps matches TRBD2 (5 bases). Germline CDR1 and CDR2: SGHRS and YFSETQ. The V end lost 0 bases, the J end lost 0 bases, and 9 bases lay between the germline ends. This CDR3 has 15 amino acids. The CDR3 coding sequence is TGCGCCAGCAGCTTGGACGGGCGGGACCAAGAGACCCAGTACTTC. It specifies CASSLDGRDQETQYF.

The chain recombines TRBV20-1 with TRBJ1-6; D unresolved. The CDR3 contains 14 residues. Trimming stripped 6 bases from V and 6 bases from J, with 15 bases between. Germline-derived CDR1 and CDR2 are DFQATT and SNEGSKA (reference sequence). The CDR3: CSAPSGRSNSPLHF. DNA for the CDR3: TGCAGTGCCCCGTCTGGGAGGAGTAATTCACCCCTCCACTTT.

The rearrangement joins TRBV7-8 to TRBJ2-2, with D maybe TRBD1 (6 bases). The V gene's germline CDR1 is SGHVS and CDR2 FQNEAQ. Trimming removed 6 bases from V and 5 bases from J, with 19 bases in between. The CDR3 length is 16 residues. Here the CDR3 reads CASSFRGGPTTGELFF. The CDR3 nucleotides read TGTGCCAGCAGTTTCAGGGGTGGCCCGACTACCGGGGAGCTGTTTTTT.